This T cell receptor beta chain was identified during a study of neurological immune-mediated disorders. The authors made cDNA by 5'RACE with 10-nucleotide random UMIs. TCRdb ran MiXCR on the 5' RACE reads and lists one entry per CDR3 protein. Here the sample spans 35,000 to 45,000 distinct CDR3 sequences, around 7.8% being singletons. Healthy control samples came from blood bank volunteers in Maryland, USA. This clonotype was observed many times. Its antigen is still unknown. Looked up from germline, CDR1 is SGHKS and CDR2 is YYEKEE (reference sequence). V was clipped by 0 bases and J by 4 bases, with 7 bases between them. This CDR3 has 13 residues. The study, taken as a whole, reports: The most TCR clonal expansion was seen in HTLV-1-associated myelopathy, whereas the least was seen in multiple sclerosis, below the level in healthy controls.

V usage is TRBV5-5 and J usage is TRBJ1-2; D gene uncertain. Sequenced sample: PBMCs. The TCR comes from a woman between 40 and 50 years old in good health. The CDR3 is CASSLGPTYGYTF. CDR3 bases: TGTGCCAGCAGCTTGGGCCCGACCTATGGCTACACCTTC.